Below are 5 T cell receptor beta chains sequenced from a single sample in a study of cytomegalovirus exposure and HLA in healthy donors. The primer mix had 60 Vbeta and 13 Jbeta primers. Sequenced by immunoSEQ multiplex PCR; TCRdb stores in-frame clones only, minus some. The sample includes hundreds of thousands of clones, more than 75% seen only once; the top ten take around 4%. The sequenced sample was PBMCs. All receptors come from a male donor in good health and CMV-seronegative.

The J gene is TRBJ2-5, the V gene TRBV2, with 10 bases identical to TRBD1. The DNA end favors TRBJ2-7, so the J call may be wrong. Germline lookup yields CDR1 SNHLY and CDR2 FYNNEI. The CDR3 spans 14 residues. CDR3 protein: CASSRGQGSSEQYF. The CDR3 DNA reads TGTGCCAGCAGTAGGGGACAGGGGAGCTCCGAGCAGTACTTC.

The chain recombines TRBV18 with TRBJ2-2; D gene uncertain. V lost 4 bases and J 0 bases, leaving 18 bases between the germline ends. Germline CDR1 and CDR2: KGHSH and LQKENI. The CDR3 totals 18 residues. CDR3 coding DNA: TGTGCCAGCTCACTAGACTTTCCAACGCAAGCGAACACCGGGGAGCTGTTTTTT. Translating it yields CASSLDFPTQANTGELFF.

This clone showed up just once. The chain is built from TRBV11-3 and TRBJ2-5; 7 bases match TRBD2. CDR1 SGHNT and CDR2 YENEEA come from the germline V gene. The CDR3 loop spans 15 amino acids. V trimming: 1 base; J trimming: 4 bases; junction bases outside the gene matches: 6. CDR3 nucleotide sequence: TGTGCCAGCAGCTTAGCGGGAGGAATAGGAGAGACCCAGTACTTC. It codes for CASSLAGGIGETQYF. The whole variable domain, remainder taken from reference TRBV11-3 and TRBJ2-5, is EAGVVQSPRYKIIEKKQPVAFWCNPISGHNTLYWYLQNLGQGPELLIRYENEEAVDDSQLPKDRFSAERLKGVDSTLKIQPAELGDSAVYLCASSLAGGIGETQYFGPGTRLLVL.

This rearrangement joins TRBV5-1 to TRBJ1-3; D perhaps matches TRBD1 (5 bases). Deletions cut 0 bases from V and 2 bases from J, with 12 bases between. Germline CDR1 reads SGHRS; CDR2 reads YFSETQ. The length of the CDR3 is 16 residues. CDR3 DNA sequence: TGCGCCAGCAGCTTGGCCTCCGCAGGGCCTGGAAACACCATATATTTT. It yields the protein CASSLASAGPGNTIYF.

With respect to this clone: The same CDR3 also results from other DNA sequences found in this sample. The chain uses TRBV5-1 and TRBJ2-7, with 7 bases fitting TRBD1. Per the germline V gene, CDR1 is SGHRS and CDR2 is YFSETQ. This CDR3 spans 14 amino acids. Trimming removed 4 bases from V and 0 bases from J; junction bases left unmatched: 4. The CDR3 DNA is TGCGCCAGCAGCCCCGGGACAGTCTCCTACGAGCAGTACTTC. This codes for CASSPGTVSYEQYF.